This TCR beta chain stems from a study of T cells in localized non-small cell lung cancer. Here immunoSEQ multiplex PCR was the method, and the copy in TCRdb shows in-frame clones only, minus some. Here the sample spans under 15,000 clones, approximately 86% being singletons. The V gene's germline CDR1 is MNHEY and CDR2 SVGAGI. V was cut by 5 bases and J by 9 bases, with 19 bases left in between. There are 14 residues in the CDR3. Sample: peripheral blood, taken before any cancer treatment. This sequence originates from a male donor at least 60 years old with stage III lung adenocarcinoma. The chain couples TRBV6-5 to TRBJ1-2; no clear D gene. The CDR3 DNA reads TGTGCCAGCAGTGCTCCCGGCGGATTTGGGAGCTACACCTTC. Protein sequence: CASSAPGGFGSYTF.